This TCR beta chain was obtained from a study of glioma-infiltrating T cells. In this sample, this clonotype turned up many times. TCR alpha and beta CDR3 regions were amplified from RNA using iRepertoire nested multiplex PCR. TCRdb passed the multiplex PCR reads through MiXCR, listing each CDR3 protein once. The sample has 170,000 or so distinct CDR3 sequences; over 40% are singletons. Per the germline V gene, CDR1 is DFQATT and CDR2 is SNEGSKA (reference sequence). Trimming removed 3 bases at V and 4 bases at J, with 6 bases between. The CDR3 covers 11 residues. The sequence derives from a human donor with low-grade glioma or glioblastoma, undergoing nonglioma brain surgery, or in good health (not recorded which). The V call is TRBV20-1, the J call TRBJ1-1; D gene uncertain. Sequenced sample: glioma tissue, nonneoplastic brain tissue, or PBMCs (not recorded which). The chain's CDR3 is CSASFGTEAFF. In nucleotides, the CDR3 is TGCAGTGCTAGCTTCGGCACTGAAGCTTTCTTT.